Listed below are T cell receptor beta chains from one sample, sequenced in a study of OX40 agonist ivuxolimab in advanced cancers. Sequenced by immunoSEQ multiplex PCR; TCRdb stores in-frame clones only, minus some. This sample has 55,000 to 75,000 clones, with around four fifths found just once. The sequences come from CD4+ or CD8+ T cells sorted from blood, collected in a trial of the OX40 agonist ivuxolimab. These receptors all stem from an adult with an advanced solid tumor such as melanoma, head and neck, liver or kidney cancer. CDR3s include the opening cysteine and the closing phenylalanine or tryptophan. A D gene is named only where the DNA matches it firmly. Some rows mark clone size as missing; the rest say once, few, many or name a class of expanded clone.

V gene	D gene	J gene	clone size	CDR3 protein	CDR3 DNA
TRBV7-9	TRBD1	TRBJ1-2	.	CASSTGTGRYGYTF	TGTGCCAGCAGCACCGGGACAGGGAGATATGGCTACACCTTC
TRBV5-6	.	TRBJ2-5	.	CASSWGYGEETQYF	TGTGCCAGCAGCTGGGGGTACGGGGAAGAGACCCAGTACTTC
TRBV4-1	TRBD1	TRBJ2-1	.	CASSLENRGSYNEQFF	TGCGCCAGCAGCCTAGAGAACAGGGGCTCCTACAATGAGCAGTTCTTC
TRBV4-1	.	TRBJ1-3	once	CASSPDRGYSGNTIYF	TGCGCCAGCAGCCCGGATAGGGGTTACTCTGGAAACACCATATATTTT
TRBV7-3	.	TRBJ2-1	.	CASSLGPQGNEQFF	TGTGCCAGCAGCCTGGGTCCCCAAGGGAATGAGCAGTTCTTC
TRBV6-1	.	TRBJ1-4	.	CATDRNEKLFF	TGTGCCACCGACCGGAATGAAAAACTGTTTTTT
TRBV10-3	.	TRBJ2-7	.	CAIRPADSYEQYF	TGTGCCATCAGGCCGGCAGACTCCTACGAGCAGTACTTC
TRBV30	.	TRBJ2-3	.	CASIQKGTDTQYF	TGTGCCTCCATACAGAAAGGGACAGATACGCAGTATTTT
TRBV4-3	TRBD1	TRBJ1-4	.	CASSQVGQGSEKLFF	TGCGCCAGCAGCCAAGTGGGACAGGGCAGTGAAAAACTGTTTTTT
TRBV5-5	.	TRBJ1-5	.	CASSLVPRDQPQHF	TGTGCCAGCAGCTTGGTGCCGAGGGATCAGCCCCAGCATTTT
TRBV28	.	TRBJ2-5	.	CASSQGWEETQYF	TGTGCCAGCAGCCAAGGATGGGAAGAGACCCAGTACTTC
TRBV5-4	.	TRBJ1-4	.	CASSERRGEHEKLFF	TGTGCCAGCAGCGAACGAAGGGGCGAGCATGAAAAACTGTTTTTT
TRBV29-1	.	TRBJ1-4	.	CSVEESGNEKLFF	TGCAGCGTAGAGGAATCGGGCAATGAAAAACTGTTTTTT
TRBV6-4	TRBD2	TRBJ2-5	.	CASSDEMGGQETQYF	TGTGCCAGCAGTGACGAGATGGGAGGGCAAGAGACCCAGTACTTC
TRBV11-3	.	TRBJ2-3	.	CASSFIGPDTQYF	TGTGCCAGCAGCTTCATAGGACCAGATACGCAGTATTTT
TRBV9	.	TRBJ2-3	.	CASSGGGRLTDTQYF	TGTGCCAGCAGCGGGGGGGGGCGGCTCACAGATACGCAGTATTTT
TRBV2	.	TRBJ2-3	.	CASSRLRDTQYF	TGTGCCAGCAGCCGGCTTCGGGATACGCAGTATTTT
TRBV5-4	.	TRBJ1-1	.	CASSRTLSNTEAFF	TGTGCCAGCAGCCGGACACTGAGTAACACTGAAGCTTTCTTT
TRBV5-4	TRBD2	TRBJ2-5	.	CASSFSGIQETQYF	TGTGCCAGCAGCTTTAGCGGGATACAAGAGACCCAGTACTTC
TRBV6-5	.	TRBJ2-7	.	CASRPTFSYEQYF	TGTGCCAGCAGGCCCACTTTTTCCTACGAGCAGTACTTC
TRBV28	.	TRBJ2-4	.	CASSNQELAKNIQYF	TGTGCCAGCAGTAATCAGGAGCTAGCCAAAAACATTCAGTACTTC
TRBV7-7	.	TRBJ2-7	many	CASSRSPGSEDEQYF	TGTGCCAGCAGCCGGTCCCCGGGGAGTGAAGACGAGCAGTACTTC
TRBV19	.	TRBJ1-5	once	CASSTEYNQPQHF	TGTGCCAGTAGTACCGAGTACAATCAGCCCCAGCATTTT
TRBV6-1	.	TRBJ1-1	.	CASSDREETEAFF	TGTGCCAGCAGTGACAGGGAGGAGACTGAAGCTTTCTTT
TRBV4-2	TRBD1	TRBJ1-2	.	CASSQDRGYNYGYTF	TGTGCCAGCAGCCAGGACAGGGGGTACAACTATGGCTACACCTTC
TRBV6-4	TRBD1	TRBJ1-2	.	CASSQGTGGSYGYTF	TGTGCCAGCAGTCAGGGGACAGGGGGCTCCTATGGCTACACCTTC
TRBV5-1	.	TRBJ2-3	.	CASSLGQTSTDTQYF	TGCGCCAGCAGCTTGGGACAGACTAGCACAGATACGCAGTATTTT